These T cell receptor beta chains were read from a single sample in a study of T cells expressing NK-cell markers. Using the 5' RACE reads, TCRdb records one entry per CDR3 protein without DNA. The sample has about 260,000 distinct CDR3 sequences. The sequencing input was blood T cells: a sorted CD56 or NKG2C T cell subset, CD4+ or CD8+ T cells, or bulk PBMC T cells (not recorded which). These receptors were collected from a man between 18 and 35 years old in good health. The CDR3 runs from the conserved cysteine through the conserved F or W.

J gene	V gene	CDR3 protein
TRBJ2-7	TRBV12-3/TRBV12-4	CASSLQGAHEQYF
TRBJ2-1	TRBV6-2/TRBV6-3	CASRLSGTRIYNEQFF
TRBJ2-2	TRBV23-1	CASTLTGETTGELFF
TRBJ2-5	TRBV20-1	CSARDARTEQETQYF
TRBJ2-1	TRBV12-3/TRBV12-4	CASSLRQGAEQFF
TRBJ2-7	TRBV12-3/TRBV12-4	CASSRGGDEQYF
TRBJ2-1	TRBV3-1	CASSQVSGQQFF
TRBJ1-5	TRBV12-3/TRBV12-4	CASSRGGGTRSNQPQHF
TRBJ2-1	TRBV12-3/TRBV12-4	CASSFGRNYNEQFF
TRBJ2-7	TRBV6-5	CASSRSGLAAYEQYF
TRBJ2-1	TRBV29-1	CSVVGEGGNYNEQFF
TRBJ2-2	TRBV5-1	CASSLPGHKNGELFF
TRBJ2-5	TRBV7-2	CASSLDGRSETQYF
TRBJ1-1	TRBV7-2	CASRTGQRNTEAFF
TRBJ2-1	TRBV19	CASSPQAIRLYNEQFF
TRBJ2-5	TRBV29-1	CTGRWTAQETQYF
TRBJ2-5	TRBV6-5	CASSYSPQQGPGYQETQYF
TRBJ2-2	TRBV12-3/TRBV12-4	CASPSAALGELFF